The T cell receptor (beta chain) under discussion was sequenced for a study of T cell responses to AZD1222 COVID-19 vaccine. Study at large: Pooling covered second doses at about 4 or about 12 weeks.

Repertoires were generated with immunoSEQ multiplex PCR, while TCRdb's copy carries only in-frame clones and drops some. The repertoire holds over 60,000 clones, with roughly 87% as singletons. This CDR3 spans 14 amino acids. Looked up from germline, CDR1 is MNHEY and CDR2 is SMNVEV (reference sequence). V lost 6 bases, J lost 0 bases, and 12 bases lay in between. The chain carries TRBV27 and TRBJ2-7; either TRBD1 or TRBD2 may fit D (5 bases each). The source of this sequence is an adult in good health. Material: peripheral blood, obtained on day 0 of AZD1222 vaccination. The CDR3 DNA is TGTGCCAGCAGCCGGGACCGCAACTCCTACGAGCAGTACTTC. Translating gives CASSRDRNSYEQYF.